This section outlines one T cell receptor beta chain sequence together with its context. The antigen is not known. The CDR3 is 17 residues long. V shed 0 bases and J shed 5 bases, with 17 bases lying between them. Germline CDR1 MRHNA, CDR2 SNTAGT. Assay used: immunoSEQ multiplex PCR; TCRdb lists only in-frame clones, some missing. The sample lists about 350,000 clones, around nine tenths occurring once. Treatment in this sample: roughly 18 received Ad26.COV2.S at low or high dose, single or two shots; five or six received placebo; per-sample allocation not given. It was on day 63 after the first vaccine or placebo injection that samples were taken. An Ad26 vector expressing Wuhan-strain SARS-CoV-2 spike served as the vaccine. The data were obtained in a study of Ad26.COV2.S vaccination and SARS-CoV-2 variants. Overall study: This donor came from the COV1001 trial of Ad26.COV2.S. Study-wide results and caveats: Placebo recipients had lower spike-specific TCR breadth than vaccine recipients. Vaccinees and placebo recipients showed similar non-spike TCR breadth.

The TCR comes from a person between 18 and 60 years old who received the Ad26.COV2.S COVID-19 vaccine or a placebo. The material sequenced was peripheral blood, taken in a trial of Ad26.COV2.S vaccine versus placebo. The V gene is TRBV6-4, the J gene TRBJ1-5, with TRBD1 as a possible D gene (5 bases). The CDR3 spells CASSDSMAAGWYQPQHF. The CDR3 DNA follows: TGTGCCAGCAGTGACTCGATGGCGGCAGGGTGGTATCAGCCCCAGCATTTT.